A selection of T cell receptor beta chains follows, all from one sample in a study of T cell repertoires in cytomegalovirus infection. TCRdb independently ran MiXCR on the reads; one entry per CDR3 protein. There are 800,000 to 950,000 distinct CDR3 sequences in the sample; approximately 32% occur only once, and over 10% lies in the top ten. The antigens of these receptors remain unknown. The starting material was cultured CD8+ T cells from PBMCs, obtained from culture after CMV antigen stimulation. The receptors derive from a human donor in good health (CMV status not recorded). Some clones in this sample may be carry-over from other donors' samples. Each CDR3 is given with its conserved first and last residue. A D gene is named only where the DNA matches it firmly. Not all rows give a size; the values are once, few, many and, for expanded clones, a class.

clone_size j_call v_call d_call cdr3_aa cdr3_nt
few TRBJ2-1 TRBV7-3 TRBD1 CASSAGRGTGYGNEQFF TGTGCCAGCAGCGCCGGACGTGGGACAGGGTATGGGAATGAGCAGTTCTTC
NA TRBJ2-7 TRBV7-9 NA CASSAIKEEQYF TGTGCCAGCAGCGCGATAAAAGAGGAGCAGTACTTC
NA TRBJ1-6 TRBV12-3/TRBV12-4 NA CASSLAPSNSPIHF TGTGCCAGCAGTTTAGCGCCGAGTAATTCACCCATCCACTTT
NA TRBJ2-7 TRBV27 NA CASSLYGGSYEQYF TGTGCCAGCAGTTTATACGGGGGCTCCTACGAGCAGTACTTC
NA TRBJ2-1 TRBV10-3 NA CAISAGIDSYNEQFF TGTGCCATCAGCGCAGGGATTGACTCCTACAATGAGCAGTTCTTC
few TRBJ2-7 TRBV7-9 TRBD1 CASSPGTAWEQYF TGTGCCAGCAGCCCCGGGACAGCCTGGGAGCAGTACTTC
NA TRBJ2-7 TRBV10-2 TRBD2 CASSETPPGLAGGIRVLGQYF TGCGCCAGCAGTGAGACGCCGCCGGGACTAGCGGGGGGCATTAGGGTCCTGGGACAGTACTTC
few TRBJ1-1 TRBV6-5 TRBD1 CASEGPPGQGRAVNTEAFF TGTGCCAGCGAGGGCCCACCGGGACAGGGGCGCGCAGTGAACACTGAAGCTTTCTTT
NA TRBJ1-1 TRBV6-5 NA CASSKVFSEAFF TGTGCCAGCAGTAAGGTTTTTTCTGAAGCTTTCTTT
few TRBJ1-1 TRBV4-1 NA CASSQERGNTEAFF TGCGCCAGCAGCCAAGAAAGGGGTAACACTGAAGCTTTCTTT
few TRBJ1-2 TRBV6-5 TRBD1 CASSYSGTGNYGYTF TGTGCCAGCAGTTACTCCGGGACAGGGAACTATGGCTACACCTTC
NA TRBJ2-1 TRBV6-5 TRBD1 CASSSLGGPLYNEQFF TGTGCCAGCAGTTCCCTAGGGGGCCCGCTCTACAATGAGCAGTTCTTC
once TRBJ2-7 TRBV4-1 TRBD1 CASSETKDRAHEQYF TGCGCCAGCAGCGAGACTAAGGACAGGGCCCACGAGCAGTACTTC
NA TRBJ2-7 TRBV7-6 TRBD1 CASSPSPTDRPDYEQYF TGTGCCAGCAGCCCTAGCCCGACGGACAGGCCGGACTACGAGCAGTACTTC
NA TRBJ1-1 TRBV7-9 NA CASSVPRGNTEAFF TGTGCCAGCAGCGTCCCCCGGGGAAACACTGAAGCTTTCTTT
NA TRBJ2-3 TRBV27 NA CASSNQGPRVFPADTQYF TGTGCCAGCAGTAATCAGGGACCCCGCGTCTTTCCTGCAGATACGCAGTATTTT
NA TRBJ2-3 TRBV2 NA CASSELIAGTDTQYF TGTGCCAGCAGTGAGTTGATAGCGGGCACAGATACGCAGTATTTT
few TRBJ2-1 TRBV7-6 TRBD2 CTIGKIGGDEQFF TGTACCATAGGCAAAATTGGGGGGGATGAGCAGTTCTTC
NA TRBJ1-1 TRBV20-1 NA CSARRLSNTEAFF TGCAGTGCTCGGAGGTTATCGAACACTGAAGCTTTCTTT
NA TRBJ1-5 TRBV27 NA CASKGSLNSNQPQHF TGTGCCAGCAAAGGTAGCCTGAATAGCAATCAGCCCCAGCATTTT
NA TRBJ2-1 TRBV12-3/TRBV12-4 TRBD1 CASSPRGFNEQFF TGTGCCAGCAGTCCCAGGGGGTTCAATGAGCAGTTCTTC
NA TRBJ1-1 TRBV5-1 NA CASSPDARTEAFF TGCGCCAGCAGCCCAGACGCAAGGACTGAAGCTTTCTTT
NA TRBJ2-5 TRBV7-6 TRBD2 CASSLDGGGVFATQYF TGTGCCAGCAGCTTAGACGGCGGGGGGGTGTTTGCGACCCAGTACTTC
NA TRBJ1-2 TRBV6-5 NA CASSPGTTFYGYTF TGTGCCAGCAGCCCCGGGACCACTTTTTATGGCTACACCTTC
many TRBJ2-5 TRBV12-3/TRBV12-4 NA CASSFNRRETQYF TGTGCCAGCAGTTTTAACCGCAGGGAGACCCAGTACTTC
NA TRBJ1-2 TRBV12-3/TRBV12-4 TRBD1 CASSFDTGQANYGYTF TGTGCCAGCAGTTTTGACACGGGACAGGCGAACTATGGCTACACCTTC
NA TRBJ2-3 TRBV18 TRBD2 CASSPSSGGADSDTQYF TGTGCCAGCTCACCGTCTAGCGGGGGGGCCGACTCCGATACGCAGTATTTT
few TRBJ1-5 TRBV15 TRBD1 CATSGTGGANQPQHF TGTGCCACCAGCGGGACAGGGGGCGCGAATCAGCCCCAGCATTTT
NA TRBJ1-1 TRBV5-1 NA CASSLGRGGTETFF TGCGCCAGCAGCTTGGGCCGGGGAGGCACTGAAACTTTCTTT
few TRBJ1-1 TRBV19 NA CASSPVGSSGTEAFF TGTGCCAGTAGTCCGGTCGGTAGTTCGGGGACTGAAGCTTTCTTT
few TRBJ2-4 TRBV7-9 TRBD1 CASSSRQGLDKNIQYF TGTGCCAGCAGCTCGAGACAGGGGTTGGACAAAAACATTCAGTACTTC
NA TRBJ1-2 TRBV6-2/TRBV6-3 NA CASSFIDFYGYTF TGTGCCAGCAGTTTTATAGATTTCTATGGCTACACCTTC
few TRBJ1-5 TRBV6-5 TRBD1 CASSPGQVLQPQHF TGTGCCAGCAGCCCCGGACAGGTCCTTCAGCCCCAGCATTTT
few TRBJ2-1 TRBV6-5 NA CASSYSPGGALNEQFF TGTGCCAGCAGTTACTCTCCCGGGGGCGCGCTCAATGAGCAGTTCTTC
NA TRBJ1-2 TRBV27 TRBD1 CASSSTGQAGRVYGYTF TGTGCCAGCAGTTCGACAGGACAGGCCGGTAGAGTCTATGGCTACACCTTC
NA TRBJ1-1 TRBV6-2/TRBV6-3 NA CASSYGGTSSEAFF TGTGCCAGCAGTTACGGAGGGACCTCTTCTGAAGCTTTCTTT
NA TRBJ2-1 TRBV13 NA CASSSNRRGQFF TGTGCCAGCAGCTCCAACCGTAGGGGGCAGTTCTTC
few TRBJ1-2 TRBV9 NA CASSETSGNYGYTF TGTGCCAGCAGTGAAACTTCGGGAAACTATGGCTACACCTTC
NA TRBJ1-1 TRBV7-8 NA CASSSRAVGTEAFF TGTGCCAGCAGCTCCAGGGCAGTCGGGACTGAAGCTTTCTTT
few TRBJ1-2 TRBV27 TRBD1 CATLQGGSNYGYTF TGTGCCACCCTACAGGGGGGGTCTAACTATGGCTACACCTTC